The entry below describes one T cell receptor (beta chain). Its binding antigen is unknown. No per-base quality is available; no much larger clone lies one base away. This sample was taken from a study of blood T cell repertoires in COVID-19 (dated by TCRdb to 2020 to 2022). With regard to the full study: The collaborator samples originated in the United States, Italy and Spain and spanned the acute and convalescent phases of COVID-19. Where HLA class I and class II types were available, the types were taken from metadata supplied by the sample provider, not from assay-based typing. The dataset comprised deeply sampled blood TCRbeta repertoires from subjects exposed to, actively infected with, or recovered from COVID-19. The prospective study material was composed of cDNA or gDNA derived from T cells, B-cell-depleted T cells, or PBMCs. The samples were drawn from two sources: the first 160 participants of the ongoing ImmuneRACE study, and 1,200 or so subjects contributed by 6 global collaborators. The repertoires were made available in a free public database intended to serve as a resource for research on the immune response to SARS-CoV-2. Sample metadata almost always included a de-identified subject ID, COVID-19 status, age in years and sex. Overall results and qualifications from the work: The amount of clinical and demographic metadata varied by source and participant and was provided uncurated.

TCRbeta CDR3 regions were amplified from genomic DNA using the immunoSEQ Assay, a bias-controlled multiplex PCR. For the original study's pipeline: The number of nucleated cells in each sample was estimated from the amplification of reference gene primers within the assay. To quantify the absolute abundance of each unique TCRbeta CDR3 rearrangement, sequence reads were collapsed and filtered. For each sample, productive Simpson clonality was calculated as the square root of Simpson's diversity index across productive rearrangements. The table was pulled from immuneACCESS by TCRdb, which kept in-frame rearrangements only. Such tables lose some clones; where checked, under half of the loss comes from unresolved V genes, and the rest has no known cause. From that table come the V and J calls and clone size; the DNA was used to work out D and trimming. The sample table contains some 310,000 clones; only one count was recorded for around 90% of them. Around 0.96% of the sample rests with the top ten.

The CDR3 spans 14 residues, from the cysteine through the phenylalanine. Of all the DNA, just the CDR3 is kept, 42 bases in frame from base 1. CDR1 and CDR2, looked up from the germline V gene, are SGDLS and YYNGEE. For this chain, trimming is 3 bases at the V end and 10 bases at the J end, and the number of junction bases without a gene match is 7. In Seattle, one collaborating source enrolled patients while the infection was active and tracked those patients longitudinally over the course of disease. Each collaborating institution followed its own protocols to collect whole blood in K2EDTA tubes. For TCRbeta analysis, collaborators shipped samples as frozen whole blood, isolated PBMCs, or DNA extracted from either of those sample types.

Recombination joined TRBV9 with TRBJ1-1; the central 12 bases match TRBD1. The TCR was taken from a woman aged 40 to 50 with COVID-19, enrolled during active disease. Sample: peripheral blood. The CDR3 protein sequence reads: CASSARDRGLRAFF. The nucleotides read TGTGCCAGCAGCGCCCGGGACAGGGGGCTCCGAGCTTTCTTT.